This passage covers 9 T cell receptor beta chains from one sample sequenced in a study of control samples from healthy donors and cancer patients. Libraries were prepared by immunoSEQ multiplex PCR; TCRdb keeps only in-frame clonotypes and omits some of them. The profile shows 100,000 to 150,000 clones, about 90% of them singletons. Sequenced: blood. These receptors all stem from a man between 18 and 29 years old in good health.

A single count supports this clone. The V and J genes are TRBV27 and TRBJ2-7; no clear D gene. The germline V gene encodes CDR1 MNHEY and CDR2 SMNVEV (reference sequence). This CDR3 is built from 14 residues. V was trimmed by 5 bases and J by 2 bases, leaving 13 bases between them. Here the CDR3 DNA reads TGTGCCAGCAGTGTCGGATGGCAGGCCTACGAGCAGTACTTC. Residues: CASSVGWQAYEQYF.

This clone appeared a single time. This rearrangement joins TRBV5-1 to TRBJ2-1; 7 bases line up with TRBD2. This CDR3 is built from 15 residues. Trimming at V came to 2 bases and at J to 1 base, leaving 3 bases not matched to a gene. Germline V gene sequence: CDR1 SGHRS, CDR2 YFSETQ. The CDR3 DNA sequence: TGCGCCAGCAGCTTAGCGGGACCATCCTACAATGAGCAGTTCTTC. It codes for CASSLAGPSYNEQFF.

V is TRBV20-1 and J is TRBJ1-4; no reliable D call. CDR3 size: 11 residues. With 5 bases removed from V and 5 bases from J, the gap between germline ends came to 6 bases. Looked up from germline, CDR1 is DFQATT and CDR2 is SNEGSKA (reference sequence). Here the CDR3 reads CSARKNEKLFF. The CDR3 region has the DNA TGCAGTGCTCGTAAGAATGAAAAACTGTTTTTT.

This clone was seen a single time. The CDR3 is CATKGLAGNNEQFF. CDR3 coding DNA: TGTGCCACTAAGGGACTAGCGGGTAATAATGAGCAGTTCTTC. This sequence joins TRBV6-4 and TRBJ2-1; TRBD2 matches 12 bases. From germline, CDR1 is MRHNA and CDR2 SNTAGT. This CDR3 region has 14 residues. Trimming cost V 10 bases and J 7 bases; bases outside gene matches: 8.

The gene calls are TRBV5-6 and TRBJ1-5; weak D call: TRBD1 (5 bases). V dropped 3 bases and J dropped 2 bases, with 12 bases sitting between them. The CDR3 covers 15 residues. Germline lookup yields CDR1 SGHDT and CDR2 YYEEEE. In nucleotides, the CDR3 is TGTGCCAGCAGCTCCAGGGAGGTGGGCAATCAGCCCCAGCATTTT. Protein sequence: CASSSREVGNQPQHF.

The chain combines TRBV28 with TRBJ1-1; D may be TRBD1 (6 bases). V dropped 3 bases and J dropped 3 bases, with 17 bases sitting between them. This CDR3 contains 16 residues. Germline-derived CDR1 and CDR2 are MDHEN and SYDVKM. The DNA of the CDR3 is TGTGCCAGCAGTTTTGTATTCTCGGGGGCACACACTGAAGCTTTCTTT. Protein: CASSFVFSGAHTEAFF.

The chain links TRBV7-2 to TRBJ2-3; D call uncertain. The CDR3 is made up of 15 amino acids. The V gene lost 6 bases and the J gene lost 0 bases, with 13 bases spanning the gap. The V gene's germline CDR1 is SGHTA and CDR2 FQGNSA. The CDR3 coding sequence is TGTGCCAGCAGGCCCGGAAGCTTGAGCACAGATACGCAGTATTTT. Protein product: CASRPGSLSTDTQYF.

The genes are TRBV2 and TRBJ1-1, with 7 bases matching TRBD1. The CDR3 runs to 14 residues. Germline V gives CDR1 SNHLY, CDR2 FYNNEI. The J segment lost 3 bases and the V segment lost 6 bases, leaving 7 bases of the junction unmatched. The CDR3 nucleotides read TGTGCCAGCAGGACTGACAGGGTGGACACTGAAGCTTTCTTT. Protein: CASRTDRVDTEAFF. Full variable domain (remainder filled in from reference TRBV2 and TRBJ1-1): EPEVTQTPSHQVTQMGQEVILRCVPISNHLYFYWYRQILGQKVEFLVSFYNNEISEKSEIFDDQFSVERPDGSNFTLKIRSTKLEDSAMYFCASRTDRVDTEAFFGQGTRLTVV.

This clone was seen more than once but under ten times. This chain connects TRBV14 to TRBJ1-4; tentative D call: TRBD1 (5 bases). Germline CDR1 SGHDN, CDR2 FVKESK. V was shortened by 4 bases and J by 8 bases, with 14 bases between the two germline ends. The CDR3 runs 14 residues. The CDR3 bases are TGTGCCAGCAGCCGTGTGGGAGGGGAGGAAAAACTGTTTTTT. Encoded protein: CASSRVGGEEKLFF. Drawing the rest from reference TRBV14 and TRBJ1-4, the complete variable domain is EAGVTQFPSHSVIEKGQTVTLRCDPISGHDNLYWYRRVMGKEIKFLLHFVKESKQDESGMPNNRFLAERTGGTYSTLKVQPAELEDSGVYFCASSRVGGEEKLFFGSGTQLSVL.